The TCR beta chain described here comes from a study of blood T cells in healthy people across ages (dated by TCRdb to between 2014 and 2017). For the wider study: Template switching captured roughly one uniquely barcoded TCR beta cDNA molecule per two T cells in model experiments. Using deep sequencing normalized with unique cDNA molecular identifiers, the study measured how TCR beta repertoire diversity changes with age. The donors were split into four age groups: young (average around 17 years), middle-aged (around 40), aged (62) and long-lived (approximately 80). To avoid experimental bias, donors of different ages were randomly spread across the sequencing lanes. Using the same blood draw, the study looked at two additional independent replicas of 1 million unique cDNA reads for two donors, one aged 18 to 30 and the other aged 80 or older. Here is what the overall study found, with its caveats: The long-lived group showed more naive CD4+ T cells, fewer expanded clones and increased TCR diversity than the aged group, suggesting age selection. Conclusive comparison of naive and antigen-experienced compartments was prevented by the profiling of bulk unsorted PBMCs. Estimates of total diversity based on one million sequenced T cells were regarded as lower bounds and as underestimates. Observed TCR beta diversity correlated strongly with the percentage of naive T cells measured by flow cytometry. Donor CMV infection status was unknown, potentially confounding age-related changes in expanded clonotypes. Observed TCR beta diversity per million T cells fell roughly linearly with age, and a significant reduction was already apparent by age about 38.

The donors were a few dozen Caucasian individuals from Russia, aged 6 to 90 years, who were systemically healthy. Each donor gave approximately 10 milliliters of peripheral blood, collected into EDTA-treated Vacutainer tubes. Ficoll-Paque density-gradient centrifugation was used to isolate PBMCs, with at least 6.5 million per sample. Total RNA, at least 5 micrograms per sample, was extracted from PBMCs with Trizol reagent. The percentages of naive CD45RAhigh/CD27high T cells were determined by flow cytometry on a PBMC aliquot from every donor. Trimming at the junction amounts to 7 bases on V and 2 bases on J, and the germline ends lie 34 bases apart. There are 21 amino acids in the CDR3, from cysteine to phenylalanine inclusive. Just the 63-base CDR3 DNA is kept, in frame starting at base 1. The germline V gene supplies CDR1 MNHNS and CDR2 SASEGT. As concerns this clonotype: It has no known antigen specificity. One base away there is no much larger clone; base qualities are not given.

The library relied on 5' RACE. Data came from an Illumina HiSeq 2500. A second PCR of 7 to 11 cycles was performed with a sample-barcoded 5' primer and a J-beta primer mix. Each TCR beta cDNA molecule received a unique molecular identifier from a template-switch 5' adaptor carrying 12 random nucleotides. Each sample yielded at least 3 million CDR3-containing paired-end reads. First-strand cDNA was synthesized from all RNA with the Mint cDNA synthesis kit, primed by a TRBC-specific oligonucleotide. After uracil-DNA glycosylase treatment, a first 18-cycle PCR used universal primers M1SS and BC2_uni_R on all cDNA. The original methods were these. Each sample was normalized by randomly selecting 1 million high-quality reads, each carrying a distinct molecular identifier. Instead of being binned into consensus sequences, reads that shared molecular identifiers were thrown out. CDR3 identification, clonotype clustering and error correction used MiTCR with a Q25 quality threshold and the strictest error-elimination algorithm. A nonparametric unseen species model using Euler transformation provided a lower-bound estimate of total TCR beta diversity. TCRdb reran the public reads through fastp at Q25 and MiXCR, keeping productive beta chains. Identical CDR3 protein sequences are pooled into one entry, listed with their most common genes and DNA. The V and J calls shown here were made by TCRdb, not taken from the authors' results. In this sample the table shows 1,100,000 or so distinct CDR3 sequences, 35% to 50% of which occur a single time. Approximately 17% of the sample is held by the ten biggest clonotypes.

This receptor was obtained from a woman in her sixties or seventies in good health. The sequenced sample consisted of blood. Recombination connected TRBV6-1 to TRBJ2-3; a tentative D match to TRBD1 spans 6 bases. In nucleotides, the sequence is TGTGCCAGCAACCAATGGGGACCCGCAACCCAACCGGGACAAGACACAGATACGCAGTATTTT. Its protein is CASNQWGPATQPGQDTDTQYF.